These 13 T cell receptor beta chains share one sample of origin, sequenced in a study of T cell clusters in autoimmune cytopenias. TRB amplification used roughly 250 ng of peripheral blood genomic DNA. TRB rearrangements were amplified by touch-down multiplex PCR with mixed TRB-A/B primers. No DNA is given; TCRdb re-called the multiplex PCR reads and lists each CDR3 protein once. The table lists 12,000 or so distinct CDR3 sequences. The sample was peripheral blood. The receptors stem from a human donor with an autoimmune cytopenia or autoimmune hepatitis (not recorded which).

The CDR3 sequence is CASSLSAGGSNEQFF. V usage is TRBV27 and J usage is TRBJ2-1; absent DNA, TCRdb's TRBD2 call cannot be checked. The length of the CDR3 is 15 residues. CDR1 is MNHEY and CDR2 is SMNVEV in the germline V gene (reference sequence).

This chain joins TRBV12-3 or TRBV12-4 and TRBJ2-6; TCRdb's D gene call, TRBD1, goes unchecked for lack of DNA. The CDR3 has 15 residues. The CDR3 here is CASSKQGLKANVLTF.

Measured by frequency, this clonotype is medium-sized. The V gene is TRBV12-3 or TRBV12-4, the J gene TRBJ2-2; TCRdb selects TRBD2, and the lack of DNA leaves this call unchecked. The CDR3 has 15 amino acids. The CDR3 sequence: CASSWDYKNTGELFF.

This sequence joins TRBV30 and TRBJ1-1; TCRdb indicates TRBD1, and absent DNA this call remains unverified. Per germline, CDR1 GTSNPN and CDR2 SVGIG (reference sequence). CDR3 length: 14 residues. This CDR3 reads CAWSAGTGWTEAFF. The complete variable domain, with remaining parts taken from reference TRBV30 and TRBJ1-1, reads SQTIHQWPATLVQPVGSPLSLECTVEGTSNPNLYWYRQAAGRGLQLLFYSVGIGQISSEVPQNLSASRPQDRQFILSSKKLLLSDSGFYLCAWSAGTGWTEAFFGQGTRLTVV.

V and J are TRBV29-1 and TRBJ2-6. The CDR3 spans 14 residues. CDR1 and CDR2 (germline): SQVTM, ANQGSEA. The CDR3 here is CSVEVGRGANVLTF. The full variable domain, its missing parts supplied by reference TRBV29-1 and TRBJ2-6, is SAVISQKPSRDICQRGTSLTIQCQVDSQVTMMFWYRQQPGQSLTLIATANQGSEATYESGFVIDKFPISRPNLTFSTLTVSNMSPEDSSIYLCSVEVGRGANVLTFGAGSRLTVL.

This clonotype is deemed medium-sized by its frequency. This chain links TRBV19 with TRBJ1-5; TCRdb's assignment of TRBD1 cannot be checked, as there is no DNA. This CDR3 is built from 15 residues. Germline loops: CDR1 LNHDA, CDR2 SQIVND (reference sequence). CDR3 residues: CASSLQGHSNQPQHF.

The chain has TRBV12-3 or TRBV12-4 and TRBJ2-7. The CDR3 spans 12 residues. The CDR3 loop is CASSSGSYEQYF.

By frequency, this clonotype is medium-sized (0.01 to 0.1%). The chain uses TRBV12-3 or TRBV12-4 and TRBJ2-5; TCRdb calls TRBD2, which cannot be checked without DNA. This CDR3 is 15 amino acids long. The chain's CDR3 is CASTKSGFQQETQYF.

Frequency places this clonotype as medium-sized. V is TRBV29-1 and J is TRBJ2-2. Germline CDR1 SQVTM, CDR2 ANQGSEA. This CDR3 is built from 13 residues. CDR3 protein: CSVDSGNTGELFF.

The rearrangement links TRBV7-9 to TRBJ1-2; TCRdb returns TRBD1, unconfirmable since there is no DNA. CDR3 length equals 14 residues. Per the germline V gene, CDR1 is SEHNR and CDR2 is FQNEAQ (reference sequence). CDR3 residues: CASSLDPSPHGYTF.

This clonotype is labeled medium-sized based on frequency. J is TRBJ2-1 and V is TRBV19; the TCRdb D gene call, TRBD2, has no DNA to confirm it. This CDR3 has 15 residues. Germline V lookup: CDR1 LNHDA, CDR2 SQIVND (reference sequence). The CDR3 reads CASASSPLSYNEQFF.

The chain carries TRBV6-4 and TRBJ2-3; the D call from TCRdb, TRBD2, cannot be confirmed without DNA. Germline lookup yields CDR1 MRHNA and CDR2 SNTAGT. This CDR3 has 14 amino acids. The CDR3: CASSRTRYGDTQYF.

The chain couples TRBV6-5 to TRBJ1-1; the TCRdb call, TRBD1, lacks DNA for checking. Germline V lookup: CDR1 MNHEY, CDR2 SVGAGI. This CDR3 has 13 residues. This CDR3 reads CASRAGLSTEAFF.